Following are 9 T cell receptor beta chains from one sample sequenced in a study of blood T cells in healthy people across ages. For the second PCR, which ran for about 6 to 11 cycles, a sample-barcoded 5' primer and a J-beta primer mix were used. TCRdb fed the 5' RACE reads into MiXCR, producing one record per CDR3 protein. The sample yields approximately 680,000 distinct CDR3 sequences, around 32% seen once. Sequencing was performed on blood. Source of these receptors: a woman aged 80 or over in good health.

The J gene is TRBJ1-4, the V gene TRBV7-9; 9 bases are a match to TRBD1. Germline-derived CDR1 and CDR2 are SEHNR and FQNEAQ (reference sequence). There are 17 residues in the CDR3. Trimming removed 6 bases from V and 5 bases from J; junction bases left unmatched: 13. The CDR3 protein is CASRSGQGYGSNEKLFF. Here the CDR3 DNA reads TGTGCCAGCAGATCCGGACAGGGGTACGGGTCGAATGAAAAACTGTTTTTT. The full variable domain, completed using reference TRBV7-9 and TRBJ1-4, is DTGVSQNPRHKITKRGQNVTFRCDPISEHNRLYWYRQTLGQGPEFLTYFQNEAQLEKSRLLSDRFSAERPKGSFSTLEIQRTEQGDSAMYLCASRSGQGYGSNEKLFFGSGTQLSVL.

Details on this clonotype: This may stem from a read error, because a much larger clone lies one nucleotide away. The rearrangement joins TRBV19 to TRBJ2-3; TRBD1 agrees at 8 bases. CDR1 and CDR2 from the germline V gene are LNHDA and SQIVND (reference sequence). The CDR3 sequence is 14 residues long. Trimming removed 10 bases from V and 2 bases from J; junction bases left unmatched: 8. Written as DNA, the CDR3 is TGTGCCAATATGACAGGGGTCTTCACAGATACGCAGTATTTT. This codes for CANMTGVFTDTQYF.

Many counts were recorded for this clonotype. A much bigger clone sits one base away, suggesting this may be a read error. The V and J genes are TRBV18 and TRBJ2-5, with 8 bases that match TRBD2. The CDR3 contains 14 residues. Germline V CDR1 and CDR2: KGHSH, LQKENI. The ends lost 1 base at V and 11 bases at J; junction bases unmatched: 9. CDR3 bases: TGTGCCAGCTCACCACTCGGGGGGGTCAATGAGCAGTACTTC. It is translated as CASSPLGGVNEQYF.

This clonotype appeared many times. This sequence joins TRBV29-1 and TRBJ2-7; 8 positions agree with TRBD1. V lost 7 bases to trimming and J lost 4 bases; unmatched junction nucleotides: 9. This CDR3 contains 13 residues. Per germline, CDR1 SQVTM and CDR2 ANQGSEA. This chain's CDR3 is CSAHSGQEYEQYF. In DNA, the CDR3 is TGCAGCGCCCACTCGGGACAGGAATACGAGCAGTACTTC.

This clonotype showed up just a few times. A read error may be the cause here, since a much bigger clone is one base away. The V call is TRBV2, the J call TRBJ2-4; TRBD2 might be the D (5 bases). This CDR3 region has 15 residues. Germline loops: CDR1 SNHLY, CDR2 FYNNEI. Between the trimmed V and J ends, which lost 7 bases and 13 bases, there was a span of 26 bases. The CDR3 sequence: CASNRGGTTYNEQYF. Here the CDR3 DNA reads TGTGCCAGCAACCGCGGAGGTACGACTTACAATGAGCAGTACTTC.

There are many counts of this clonotype. The chain recombines TRBV20-1 with TRBJ2-3; a possible D gene is TRBD1 (6 bases). The CDR3 is 14 residues long. Germline CDR1 is DFQATT and CDR2 is SNEGSKA (reference sequence). Trimming pared 3 bases from V and 1 base from J, leaving 11 bases between. The CDR3 sequence: CSASAQGRTDTQYF. Written as DNA, the CDR3 is TGCAGTGCTAGTGCTCAGGGGCGCACAGATACGCAGTATTTT.

With respect to this clonotype: This may be a read error: a much more frequent sequence differs by one nucleotide. J is TRBJ2-7 and V is TRBV29-1, with D uncertain. The germline V gene has CDR1 SQVTM and CDR2 ANQGSEA. The CDR3 is 12 amino acids. The CDR3 reads CSVVVSSCEQYF. CDR3 nucleotide sequence: TGCAGCGTTGTTGTCAGCTCCTGCGAGCAGTACTTC.

V is TRBV7-2 and J is TRBJ2-5; 11 bases align to TRBD2. Germline CDR1 reads SGHTA; CDR2 reads FQGNSA. The junction had 7 bases not matched to a gene; V was cut back by 2 bases and J by 11 bases. CDR3 length: 14 amino acids. CDR3 coding DNA: TGTGCCAGCAGCTTAAGGCTAGCGGGAGGCGGGCAGTACTTC. It yields the protein CASSLRLAGGGQYF.

CDR3 in DNA: TGCGCCAGCAGCTCGAAACCGGGACTAGCGAGCGAGACCCAGTACTTC. Translated: CASSSKPGLASETQYF. The chain links TRBV5-1 to TRBJ2-5; 10 positions match TRBD2. With V trimmed by 3 bases and J by 5 bases, 10 bases remained unmatched. The CDR3 is made up of 16 amino acids. The germline V gene has CDR1 SGHRS and CDR2 YFSETQ.